Following are 5 T cell receptor beta chains from one sample sequenced in a study of Graves' ophthalmopathy and Graves' hyperthyroidism. Transcripts of RNA were the source for amplifying TCR beta CDR3 regions. Second-round multiplex PCR came after first-round RT-PCR with HTBI primers. MiXCR, run by TCRdb on the multiplex PCR reads, gives a single entry per CDR3 protein. The sample lists hundreds of thousands of distinct CDR3 sequences, 20% to 25% occurring once. The sample consisted of peripheral blood. These receptors were collected from a woman aged 18-29 years with stable Graves' hyperthyroidism.

This clonotype was counted at least ten times. The chain carries TRBV18 and TRBJ2-4; D remains unclear. The CDR3 extends over 16 amino acids. CDR1 KGHSH and CDR2 LQKENI come from the germline V gene. The V end was cut by 3 bases, the J end by 3 bases, with 15 bases between. CDR3 protein: CASSPFAPRSKNIQYF. The CDR3 DNA reads as TGTGCCAGCTCACCCTTCGCCCCCCGTAGCAAAAACATTCAGTACTTC.

The chain recombines TRBV15 with TRBJ1-2, with a weak D call TRBD1 (5 bases). Trimming took 3 bases from V and 7 from J, leaving 15 bases between them. CDR1 LNHNV and CDR2 YYDKDF come from the germline V gene (reference sequence). The CDR3 length is 14 residues. Here the CDR3 DNA reads TGTGCCACCAGCAGCGTAAGGGGACCTGGTGGCTACACCTTC. Its translation: CATSSVRGPGGYTF.

Ten or more counts support this clonotype. This rearrangement joins TRBV30 to TRBJ1-2; tentative D call: TRBD1 (5 bases). CDR1 and CDR2 (germline): GTSNPN, SVGIG (reference sequence). Trimming cost V 4 bases and J 6 bases, with 15 bases left between them. CDR3 length: 13 residues. Written as DNA, the CDR3 is TGTGCCTGGAACCCAGGGAGGAATGATGGCTACACCTTC. Encoded protein: CAWNPGRNDGYTF.

This clonotype was recorded many times. This sequence joins TRBV24-1 and TRBJ2-2; the match to TRBD2 covers 10 bases. Germline V gene data show CDR1 as KGHDR and CDR2 as SFDVKD. Germline trimming cut 9 bases from V and 2 bases from J; bases unmatched to any gene: 2. This CDR3 is 14 amino acids long. The CDR3: CATRTSGNTGELFF. In DNA form, the CDR3 reads TGTGCCACCCGGACTAGCGGCAACACCGGGGAGCTGTTTTTT.

This clonotype was observed many times. The CDR3 protein is CASSPQGIQPQHF. In DNA, the CDR3 is TGTGCCAGCAGCCCTCAGGGGATTCAGCCCCAGCATTTT. V is TRBV28 and J is TRBJ1-5; perhaps TRBD1 as D (6 bases). Looked up from germline, CDR1 is MDHEN and CDR2 is SYDVKM. Trimming took 6 bases from V and 6 from J, leaving 12 bases between them. The CDR3 totals 13 residues.